These T cell receptor beta chains were read from a single sample in a study of blood T cell repertoires in COVID-19. Profiling relied on immunoSEQ multiplex PCR, and the TCRdb table lists in-frame clones only, not all of them. This table holds a few hundred thousand clones, roughly 90% found once. The sequenced material came from PBMCs or T cells enriched from blood (not recorded which). The receptor set was obtained from a woman aged 18-30 years with acute COVID-19. CDR3s include the opening cysteine and the closing phenylalanine or tryptophan. Each record gives: D gene, V gene, CDR3 length, clone size, J gene, CDR3 protein, CDR3 DNA. A D gene is named only where the DNA matches it firmly. Only some rows state a clone size, as once, few, many or a class for expanded clones.

-	TRBV24-1	14	-	TRBJ1-1	CATSENGDNTEAFF	TGTGCCACCAGTGAGAACGGGGATAATACTGAAGCTTTCTTT
-	TRBV10-2	17	-	TRBJ1-1	CASIPNERGRTNTEAFF	TGCGCCAGCATACCCAACGAGCGCGGGCGGACGAACACTGAAGCTTTCTTT
TRBD2	TRBV5-6	13	-	TRBJ2-7	CATCLAGDYEQYF	TGTGCCACCTGTCTAGCGGGAGACTACGAGCAGTACTTC
-	TRBV11-2	15	-	TRBJ1-2	CASSLVAGPNYGYTF	TGTGCCAGCAGCTTAGTAGCAGGGCCCAACTATGGCTACACCTTC
TRBD2	TRBV28	16	-	TRBJ2-3	CASTAGADLSTDTQYF	TGTGCCAGCACCGCGGGAGCGGACCTTAGCACAGATACGCAGTATTTT
-	TRBV3-1/TRBV3-2	15	-	TRBJ1-5	CASSHAGLLDQPQHF	TGTGCCAGCAGCCACGCAGGGCTCTTGGATCAGCCCCAGCATTTT
TRBD2	TRBV7-9	16	-	TRBJ2-1	CASSFGDSGRNNEQFF	TGTGCCAGCAGCTTTGGGGATAGCGGGAGAAACAATGAGCAGTTCTTC
-	TRBV6-1	16	-	TRBJ1-6	CASSEAQGIYNSPLHF	TGTGCCAGCAGTGAAGCGCAGGGAATATATAATTCACCCCTCCACTTT
-	TRBV5-5	15	-	TRBJ1-1	CASSLGDGGGTEAFF	TGTGCCAGCAGCTTGGGGGACGGGGGTGGCACTGAAGCTTTCTTT
-	TRBV10-3	17	-	TRBJ1-1	CAISESTHRVGRTEAFF	TGTGCCATCAGTGAGTCCACCCATCGTGTGGGGAGAACTGAAGCTTTCTTT
TRBD1	TRBV7-2	16	-	TRBJ1-6	CASSQTPGTGNSPLHF	TGTGCCAGCAGCCAGACCCCCGGGACAGGCAATTCACCCCTCCACTTT
TRBD1	TRBV11-2	14	-	TRBJ1-5	CASSEQGGNQPQHF	TGTGCCAGCAGCGAACAGGGGGGGAATCAGCCCCAGCATTTT
-	TRBV28	12	-	TRBJ2-4	CASREGGNIQYF	TGTGCCAGCAGAGAGGGAGGAAACATTCAGTACTTC
-	TRBV20-1	10	once	TRBJ2-7	CSAGQYEQYF	TGCAGTGCGGGACAATACGAGCAGTACTTC
-	TRBV25-1	14	-	TRBJ2-1	CASSESLAWNEQFF	TGTGCCAGCAGTGAATCTCTAGCTTGGAATGAGCAGTTCTTC
-	TRBV4-2	15	-	TRBJ2-3	CASSQESPSADTQYF	TGTGCCAGCAGCCAAGAAAGCCCTTCGGCAGATACGCAGTATTTT
-	TRBV6-5	12	-	TRBJ1-2	CASREGGGSYTF	TGTGCCAGCAGGGAGGGGGGGGGTAGCTACACCTTC
-	TRBV18	14	-	TRBJ1-3	CASSPNPAGNTIYF	TGTGCCAGCTCACCAAATCCAGCTGGAAACACCATATATTTT
-	TRBV7-9	14	-	TRBJ1-1	CASSPLQGSTEAFF	TGTGCCAGCAGCCCTCTTCAGGGGAGTACTGAAGCTTTCTTT
-	TRBV6-1	16	few	TRBJ2-4	CASSEEGSGAKNIQYF	TGTGCCAGCAGTGAAGAAGGTAGCGGAGCCAAAAACATTCAGTACTTC
TRBD2	TRBV12-5	16	-	TRBJ2-3	CASGRISGSWGDTQYF	TGTGCTAGTGGCCGGATTAGCGGGTCCTGGGGCGATACGCAGTATTTT
-	TRBV19	14	-	TRBJ2-7	CASSMGQGSPPRVF	TGTGCCAGTAGTATGGGGCAGGGGAGCCCCCCCCGTGTCTTC
TRBD2	TRBV18	18	-	TRBJ2-1	CASSPRPSGQSSYNEQFF	TGTGCCAGCTCACCACGCCCTAGCGGCCAAAGCTCCTACAATGAGCAGTTCTTC
TRBD2	TRBV11-2	16	-	TRBJ2-2	CASSVGLAGAAGELFF	TGTGCCAGCAGCGTTGGACTAGCGGGAGCGGCCGGGGAGCTGTTTTTT
-	TRBV5-6	14	few	TRBJ1-5	CASSPTGLNQPQHF	TGTGCCAGCAGCCCTACAGGGCTAAATCAGCCCCAGCATTTT
TRBD2	TRBV28	15	-	TRBJ2-1	CASSLAGGGSNEQFF	TGTGCCAGCAGTCTAGCGGGAGGGGGCTCCAATGAGCAGTTCTTC
TRBD2	TRBV18	15	-	TRBJ2-3	CASSLRLAPTDTQYF	TGTGCCAGCTCACTTAGACTAGCCCCCACAGATACGCAGTATTTT
-	TRBV7-3	13	-	TRBJ2-2	CASSLTADGELFF	TGTGCCAGCAGCTTAACGGCTGACGGGGAGCTGTTTTTT
-	TRBV6-1	14	once	TRBJ1-3	CASSERGAGNTIYF	TGTGCCAGCAGTGAACGGGGGGCCGGAAACACCATATATTTT
TRBD1	TRBV24-1	14	-	TRBJ1-1	CATRTGIGNTEAFF	TGTGCCACCCGGACAGGGATCGGGAACACTGAAGCTTTCTTT
-	TRBV28	14	-	TRBJ2-3	CASSPPDSTDTQYF	TGTGCCAGCAGTCCCCCGGACAGTACAGATACGCAGTATTTT
-	TRBV30	11	few	TRBJ1-2	CAWGRWYGYTF	TGTGCCTGGGGCAGGTGGTATGGCTACACCTTC
-	TRBV2	14	-	TRBJ2-7	CASSATTVTYEQYF	TGTGCCAGCAGTGCGACGACTGTTACCTACGAGCAGTACTTC
TRBD1	TRBV19	16	-	TRBJ1-2	CASSLRQGSDLIDYTF	TGTGCCAGTAGTCTCAGACAGGGGTCCGACTTGATTGACTACACCTTC
TRBD2	TRBV19	15	-	TRBJ2-2	CASHLAGVLDGELFF	TGTGCCAGCCACCTAGCGGGAGTTCTCGACGGGGAGCTGTTTTTT
-	TRBV28	12	-	TRBJ1-5	CASTTPNQPQHF	TGTGCCAGCACAACACCTAATCAGCCCCAGCATTTT
-	TRBV11-3	15	-	TRBJ1-6	CASSGRQGWNSPLHF	TGTGCCAGCAGCGGTAGGCAGGGGTGGAATTCACCCCTCCACTTT
TRBD1	TRBV7-9	17	-	TRBJ1-2	CASSRRGQVEGPYGYTF	TGTGCCAGCAGCCGCCGGGGACAGGTGGAGGGTCCATATGGCTACACCTTC
-	TRBV7-9	14	-	TRBJ1-2	CASSLALGGYGYTF	TGTGCCAGCAGCTTAGCCTTGGGGGGATACGGCTACACCTTC
TRBD1	TRBV6-5	15	-	TRBJ1-2	CASSPLSTGRYGYTF	TGTGCCAGCTCACCCCTCTCGACAGGGAGGTATGGCTACACCTTC
TRBD2	TRBV10-3	14	-	TRBJ2-7	CAISLSGRGNEQYF	TGTGCCATCAGCCTAAGCGGGAGAGGGAACGAGCAGTACTTC
-	TRBV7-9	13	-	TRBJ2-7	CASSPREGYEQYF	TGTGCCAGCAGCCCCCGGGAAGGTTACGAGCAGTACTTC
-	TRBV28	15	-	TRBJ2-2	CASSLDPYNTGELFF	TGTGCCAGCAGTTTAGATCCCTATAACACCGGGGAGCTGTTTTTT
TRBD1	TRBV9	16	once	TRBJ1-1	CASSVAVADRDIEAFF	TGTGCCAGCAGCGTAGCAGTCGCGGACAGGGATATTGAAGCTTTCTTT
TRBD1	TRBV28	17	-	TRBJ1-2	CASSFRDRGLRADGYTF	TGTGCCAGCAGTTTCCGGGACAGGGGGCTTCGGGCGGATGGCTACACCTTC
-	TRBV27	14	-	TRBJ2-3	CASSLGLYTDTQYF	TGTGCCAGCAGTCTCGGACTTTACACAGATACGCAGTATTTT
-	TRBV24-1	13	-	TRBJ1-2	CATSGGSNYGYTF	TGTGCCACCAGTGGCGGATCTAACTATGGCTACACCTTC
TRBD1	TRBV9	14	-	TRBJ1-4	CASSTQGAGEKLFF	TGTGCCAGCAGCACACAGGGGGCTGGTGAAAAACTGTTTTTT
-	TRBV18	13	-	TRBJ1-4	CASSAPGDEKLFF	TGTGCCAGCTCGGCGCCAGGGGATGAAAAACTGTTTTTT
-	TRBV27	14	-	TRBJ1-4	CASSPGGLGEKLFF	TGTGCCAGCAGTCCCGGCGGCCTTGGTGAAAAACTGTTTTTT
TRBD2	TRBV7-6	16	-	TRBJ2-3	CASSLATSGDTDTQYF	TGTGCCAGCAGCTTAGCAACTAGCGGTGACACAGATACGCAGTATTTT
-	TRBV7-3	13	-	TRBJ2-1	CASSQALRNEQFF	TGTGCCAGCAGCCAGGCCCTTCGAAATGAGCAGTTCTTC
-	TRBV2	12	-	TRBJ1-2	CAQTGGNYGYTF	TGTGCCCAGACAGGAGGTAACTATGGCTACACCTTC